Listed below are T cell receptor beta chains from one sample, sequenced in a study of blood T cell repertoires in COVID-19. Only in-frame clones appear in the TCRdb table, and some are missing; sequencing was by immunoSEQ multiplex PCR. This sample yields just over 150,000 clones, of which 75% to 90% are seen a single time; over 0.5% belongs to the top ten. Material for sequencing was peripheral blood. The receptor source for this set is a man in his sixties with acute or convalescent COVID-19. Both conserved end residues are part of each CDR3. Each record gives: J gene, D gene, V gene, clone size, CDR3 protein, CDR3 DNA. A D gene is named only where the DNA matches it firmly. Size is omitted from some rows. Given values are once, few, many or a class for expanded clones.

j_call: TRBJ1-1
d_call: TRBD1
v_call: TRBV5-1
clone_size: NA
cdr3_aa: CASHSPAGGTEAFF
cdr3_nt: TGCGCCAGCCACTCTCCGGCAGGGGGCACTGAAGCTTTCTTT

j_call: TRBJ1-5
d_call: TRBD1
v_call: TRBV18
clone_size: NA
cdr3_aa: CASSPATGGDQPQHF
cdr3_nt: TGTGCCAGCTCACCGGCGACAGGGGGGGATCAGCCCCAGCATTTT

j_call: TRBJ1-1
d_call: NA
v_call: TRBV28
clone_size: NA
cdr3_aa: CASNSAGTSRTFF
cdr3_nt: TGTGCCAGCAACTCCGCCGGGACATCACGAACTTTCTTT

j_call: TRBJ2-2
d_call: NA
v_call: TRBV7-3
clone_size: NA
cdr3_aa: CASSPTGANTGELFF
cdr3_nt: TGTGCCAGCAGCCCGACAGGCGCGAACACCGGGGAGCTGTTTTTT

j_call: TRBJ2-5
d_call: TRBD2
v_call: TRBV5-4
clone_size: NA
cdr3_aa: CASSHPAGAQETQYF
cdr3_nt: TGTGCCAGCAGCCACCCAGCGGGAGCGCAAGAGACCCAGTACTTC

j_call: TRBJ2-1
d_call: NA
v_call: TRBV11-2
clone_size: NA
cdr3_aa: CASTPGTRLSEQFF
cdr3_nt: TGTGCCAGCACCCCTGGGACAAGACTCTCTGAGCAGTTCTTC

j_call: TRBJ2-1
d_call: TRBD1
v_call: TRBV12-5
clone_size: NA
cdr3_aa: CASALDRDNEQFF
cdr3_nt: TGTGCTAGTGCCTTGGACAGGGACAATGAGCAGTTCTTC

j_call: TRBJ2-7
d_call: NA
v_call: TRBV3-1/TRBV3-2
clone_size: NA
cdr3_aa: CASSRGEGGSYEQYF
cdr3_nt: TGTGCCAGCAGCCGCGGGGAAGGTGGGTCCTACGAGCAGTACTTC

j_call: TRBJ2-7
d_call: NA
v_call: TRBV27
clone_size: NA
cdr3_aa: CASNRRGGVSYEQYF
cdr3_nt: TGTGCCAGCAATCGAAGGGGGGGGGTCTCCTACGAGCAGTACTTC

j_call: TRBJ2-3
d_call: TRBD1
v_call: TRBV19
clone_size: few
cdr3_aa: CASTRQGARLDTQYF
cdr3_nt: TGTGCCAGTACCCGACAGGGGGCGCGATTGGATACGCAGTATTTT

j_call: TRBJ2-7
d_call: TRBD1
v_call: TRBV28
clone_size: NA
cdr3_aa: CASTRGTAQYF
cdr3_nt: TGTGCCAGCACCCGAGGGACAGCCCAGTACTTC

j_call: TRBJ2-2
d_call: NA
v_call: TRBV4-3
clone_size: NA
cdr3_aa: CASSQTRNTGELFF
cdr3_nt: TGCGCCAGCAGCCAAACGAGGAACACCGGGGAGCTGTTTTTT